One and the same sample provided the 21 T cell receptor beta chains below, sequenced in a study of blood T cell repertoires in COVID-19. The repertoire was sequenced with immunoSEQ multiplex PCR; TCRdb's copy has only in-frame clones and lacks some. The sample lists 34,000 or so clones, about nine tenths occurring once. Sequenced sample: peripheral blood. These receptors originate from a man aged 50-59 years with active or convalescent COVID-19.

CDR3 sequence reads: CASSLVGLAEETQYF. The CDR3 DNA sequence: TGTGCCAGCAGCTTAGTCGGACTAGCGGAAGAGACCCAGTACTTC. V is TRBV7-2 and J is TRBJ2-5, with 10 bases aligning to TRBD2. The ends lost 1 base at V and 3 bases at J; junction bases unmatched: 2. The germline gives CDR1 SGHTA, CDR2 FQGNSA. This CDR3 contains 15 residues.

For the CDR3, the DNA is TGCAGCGTTGACAATTCGGGAGGGGCCAACGTCCTGACTTTC. This translates into CSVDNSGGANVLTF. The V and J genes are TRBV29-1 and TRBJ2-6, with a weak D call TRBD2 (5 bases). This CDR3 region has 14 residues. Germline V gene data show CDR1 as SQVTM and CDR2 as ANQGSEA. V lost 3 bases, J lost 4 bases, and 10 bases lay in between.

J is TRBJ2-4 and V is TRBV7-2, with TRBD2 matching over 12 bases. With 5 bases clipped from V and 9 bases from J, the junction kept 2 bases outside the gene matches. This CDR3 is built from 13 residues. Germline CDR1 reads SGHTA; CDR2 reads FQGNSA. The chain's CDR3 is CASSPTSGSIQYF. The CDR3, as DNA: TGTGCCAGCAGCCCGACTAGCGGGAGCATTCAGTACTTC.

This CDR3 is CASSLGQASYEQYF. CDR3 DNA: TGTGCCAGCAGCTTAGGACAGGCCTCCTACGAGCAGTACTTC. The chain joins TRBV7-2 to TRBJ2-7; possibly TRBD1 for D (6 bases). CDR1 and CDR2 from the germline V gene are SGHTA and FQGNSA. There are 14 residues in the CDR3. The V and J ends lost 1 base and 0 bases respectively, with 7 bases between them.

J is TRBJ2-2 and V is TRBV5-1, with D perhaps TRBD1 (6 bases). The germline V and J ends were trimmed by 1 base and 0 bases, with 10 bases remaining between them. Germline CDR1 is SGHRS and CDR2 is YFSETQ. CDR3 length equals 16 residues. As DNA, the CDR3 is TGCGCCAGCAGCTTGTTAGGGGGAGCGAACACCGGGGAGCTGTTTTTT. Protein: CASSLLGGANTGELFF.

The chain uses TRBV28 and TRBJ2-1; 8 nucleotides match TRBD2. The V segment lost 7 bases and the J segment 7 bases; nucleotides outside the gene matches: 3. Germline-derived CDR1 and CDR2 are MDHEN and SYDVKM. The CDR3 length is 12 residues. The CDR3 DNA is TGTGCCAGCACCTCTAGCGGGAATGAGCAGTTCTTC. Amino acids: CASTSSGNEQFF.

J is TRBJ2-1 and V is TRBV29-1; the match to TRBD1 covers 7 bases. V was pared by 5 bases and J by 6 bases, with 4 bases of the junction left unmatched. The CDR3 extends over 12 amino acids. The germline V gene has CDR1 SQVTM and CDR2 ANQGSEA. CDR3 coding DNA: TGCAGCGTTCACAGGGGCGGCAATGAGCAGTTCTTC. This gives the protein CSVHRGGNEQFF.

This clone has only a few counts. The rearrangement links TRBV7-9 to TRBJ1-1, with D perhaps TRBD1 (5 bases). With 0 bases removed from V and 1 base from J, the gap between germline ends came to 9 bases. Per germline, CDR1 SEHNR and CDR2 FQNEAQ (reference sequence). This CDR3 comprises 15 residues. The DNA of the CDR3 is TGTGCCAGCAGCTTAGCTTACAGGAGGAACACTGAAGCTTTCTTT. This sequence encodes CASSLAYRRNTEAFF.

This chain uses TRBV6-2 or TRBV6-3 with TRBJ2-7; a weak D match, TRBD1 (6 bases). From germline, CDR1 is MNHEY and CDR2 SVGEGT. This CDR3 region has 13 residues. V gave up 2 bases and J gave up 9 bases, with 14 bases separating them. As DNA, the CDR3 is TGTGCCAGCAGTTACCCAGCGACGGACAGGCAGTACTTC. Translated, it gives CASSYPATDRQYF.

The rearrangement joins TRBV24-1 to TRBJ2-3; 11 bases line up with TRBD2. Germline V gene lookup returns CDR1 KGHDR and CDR2 SFDVKD. The ends lost 4 bases at V and 0 bases at J; junction bases unmatched: 5. The CDR3 contains 17 residues. The CDR3 nucleotides read TGTGCCACCAGTGAAACCAGGACTAGCGGGAGCACAGATACGCAGTATTTT. Protein: CATSETRTSGSTDTQYF.

J is TRBJ2-6 and V is TRBV11-3; D gene unclear. V lost 4 bases and J lost 3, with 4 bases in between. CDR1 is SGHNT, CDR2 YENEEA, per germline. This CDR3 region has 13 residues. This CDR3 reads CASSSNGANVLTF. The CDR3 nucleotides read TGTGCCAGCAGCTCCAATGGGGCCAACGTCCTGACTTTC.

The V and J genes are TRBV3-1 (or the pseudogene TRBV3-2) and TRBJ1-2; 9 nucleotides match TRBD1. Germline-derived CDR1 and CDR2 are LGHDT and YNNKEL (reference sequence). Trimming took 4 bases from V and 6 from J; bases not matched to a gene: 6. The CDR3 is 14 residues long. The DNA for the CDR3 is TGTGCCAGCAGCCCCTTCGGACAGGGGAATGGCTACACCTTC. It translates to CASSPFGQGNGYTF.

This sequence joins TRBV19 and TRBJ2-1; 10 positions match TRBD2. Germline V gene sequence: CDR1 LNHDA, CDR2 SQIVND (reference sequence). The CDR3 is made up of 16 amino acids. V dropped 1 base and J dropped 4; count of bases not matched to a gene: 4. The CDR3 protein is CASSIAPSGRYNEQFF. The CDR3 nucleotides read TGTGCCAGTAGTATAGCCCCTAGCGGGAGATACAATGAGCAGTTCTTC. The complete variable domain, with remaining parts taken from reference TRBV19 and TRBJ2-1, reads DGGITQSPKYLFRKEGQNVTLSCEQNLNHDAMYWYRQDPGQGLRLIYYSQIVNDFQKGDIAEGYSVSREKKESFPLTVTSAQKNPTAFYLCASSIAPSGRYNEQFFGPGTRLTVL.

This rearrangement joins TRBV28 to TRBJ2-2; D perhaps matches TRBD2 (5 bases). Looked up from germline, CDR1 is MDHEN and CDR2 is SYDVKM. V was pared by 4 bases and J by 4 bases, with 13 bases between. This CDR3 region has 15 residues. CDR3 nucleotide sequence: TGTGCCAGCAGTTCTGCGGGCCCCGGCACCGGGGAGCTGTTTTTT. Its translation is CASSSAGPGTGELFF.

This chain links TRBV5-1 with TRBJ2-7; TRBD2 is a possible D gene (5 bases). CDR1 is SGHRS and CDR2 is YFSETQ in the germline V gene. V lost 4 bases, J lost 7 bases, and 15 bases lay in between. The CDR3 covers 13 residues. The CDR3 DNA is TGCGCCAGCAGCGCCTCAATGACGGGGGAGCAGTACTTC. Translated, it gives CASSASMTGEQYF.

This chain uses TRBV18 with TRBJ2-2, with 10 bases identical to TRBD2. The germline CDR1 and CDR2 sequences are KGHSH and LQKENI. After removal of 0 bases from V and 4 bases from J, the junction contained 2 bases not matched to a gene. This CDR3 is 16 amino acids long. The CDR3 sequence: CASSPPSSGGTGELFF. CDR3 in DNA: TGTGCCAGCTCACCACCCTCTAGCGGGGGCACCGGGGAGCTGTTTTTT. Full variable domain (missing parts from reference TRBV18 and TRBJ2-2): NAGVMQNPRHLVRRRGQEARLRCSPMKGHSHVYWYRQLPEEGLKFMVYLQKENIIDESGMPKERFSAEFPKEGPSILRIQQVVRGDSAAYFCASSPPSSGGTGELFFGEGSRLTVL.

The chain employs TRBV4-3 and TRBJ2-2; TRBD2 matches at 7 bases. Trimming at V came to 2 bases and at J to 5 bases, leaving 14 bases not matched to a gene. Germline CDR1 is LGHNA and CDR2 is YSLEER. The CDR3 totals 18 residues. CDR3 nucleotide sequence: TGCGCCAGCAGCCAACACCGAGGGGAGGGCCGTGATACCGGGGAGCTGTTTTTT. Protein sequence: CASSQHRGEGRDTGELFF.

The chain is built from TRBV28 and TRBJ1-4; 8 bases match TRBD1. Germline assignment: CDR1 MDHEN and CDR2 SYDVKM. The junction had 10 bases not matched to a gene; V was cut back by 3 bases and J by 4 bases. The CDR3 is 17 amino acids. Written as DNA, the CDR3 is TGTGCCAGCAGTTTCCGTTGGACAGGGACTCTTAATGAAAAACTGTTTTTT. Translation: CASSFRWTGTLNEKLFF.

The chain couples TRBV11-2 to TRBJ1-4; TRBD1 matches 7 bases. This CDR3 region has 16 residues. Trimming removed 0 bases from V and 10 bases from J; junction bases left unmatched: 11. The germline gives CDR1 SGHAT, CDR2 FQNNGV. CDR3 coding DNA: TGTGCCAGCAGCTTAGACGTTGGCAGGGGGTCGGTAAAACTGTTTTTT. The encoded protein is CASSLDVGRGSVKLFF.

This chain links TRBV5-4 with TRBJ2-1; TRBD2 agrees at 15 bases. Germline V gene lookup returns CDR1 SGHNT and CDR2 YYREEE (reference sequence). The junction had 8 bases not matched to a gene; V was cut back by 6 bases and J by 1 base. The length of the CDR3 is 18 residues. The CDR3 loop is CASNPGGTSGRSYNEQFF. CDR3 nucleotides: TGTGCCAGCAACCCGGGCGGGACTAGCGGGAGGTCCTACAATGAGCAGTTCTTC.

This clone was recorded once. The rearrangement links TRBV28 to TRBJ2-7; D not resolved. Germline values: CDR1 MDHEN, CDR2 SYDVKM. V shed 5 bases and J shed 4 bases, with 6 bases lying between them. This CDR3 region has 11 residues. Here the CDR3 reads CASSITYEQYF. CDR3 nucleotide sequence: TGTGCCAGCAGTATCACTTACGAGCAGTACTTC.